This entry is about one T cell receptor beta chain. This sample stems from a study of OX40 agonist ivuxolimab in advanced cancers. Whole-study context: At doses from 0.01 to 10 mg/kg, patients were given intravenous ivuxolimab every 2 weeks.

Profiling relied on immunoSEQ multiplex PCR, and the TCRdb table lists in-frame clones only, not all of them. The table includes 70,000 to 95,000 clones, over 70% detected once. The sequencing here drew on CD4+ or CD8+ T cells sorted from blood, taken in a trial of the OX40 agonist ivuxolimab. The receptor was derived from an adult with an advanced solid tumor such as melanoma, head and neck, liver or kidney cancer.

This CDR3 is CATSSKVEGEETQYF. CDR3 in DNA: TGTGCCACCAGCAGCAAGGTGGAAGGGGAGGAGACCCAGTACTTC. This chain connects TRBV15 to TRBJ2-5; either TRBD1 or TRBD2 may supply D (5 bases each). Germline V gene sequence: CDR1 LNHNV, CDR2 YYDKDF (reference sequence). The CDR3 consists of 15 residues. The V gene lost 3 bases and the J gene lost 5 bases, with 16 bases spanning the gap.